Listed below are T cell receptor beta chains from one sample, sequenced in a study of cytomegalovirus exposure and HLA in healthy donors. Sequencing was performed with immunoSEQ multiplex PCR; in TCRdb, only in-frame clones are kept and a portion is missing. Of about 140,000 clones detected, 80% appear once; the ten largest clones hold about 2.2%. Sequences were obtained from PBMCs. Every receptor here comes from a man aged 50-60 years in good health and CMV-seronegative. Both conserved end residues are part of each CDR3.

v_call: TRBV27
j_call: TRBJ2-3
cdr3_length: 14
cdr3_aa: CASSLSEVTDTQYF

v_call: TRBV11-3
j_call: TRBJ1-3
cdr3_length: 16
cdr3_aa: CASSLRQGSYRNTIYF

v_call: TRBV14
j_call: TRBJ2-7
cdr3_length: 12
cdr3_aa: CASSPQGFEQYF

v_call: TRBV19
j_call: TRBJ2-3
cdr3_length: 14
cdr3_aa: CASSGDRGSDTQYF

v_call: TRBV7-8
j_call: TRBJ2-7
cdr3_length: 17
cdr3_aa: CASSLVGTSGTSYEQYF

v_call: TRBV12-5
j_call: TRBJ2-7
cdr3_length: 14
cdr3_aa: CASGSTGGSYEQYF

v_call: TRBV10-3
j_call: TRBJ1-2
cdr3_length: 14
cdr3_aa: CAISESGQGNGYTF

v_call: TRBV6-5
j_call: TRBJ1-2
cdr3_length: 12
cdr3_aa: CASTAGIGGYTF

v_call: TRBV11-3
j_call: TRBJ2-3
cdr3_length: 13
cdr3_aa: CASSFQGTDTQYF

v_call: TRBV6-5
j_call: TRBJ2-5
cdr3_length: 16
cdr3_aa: CASSYSGTSGGKTQYF

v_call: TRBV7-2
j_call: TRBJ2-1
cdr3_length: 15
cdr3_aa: CASSLVAGGGNEQFF

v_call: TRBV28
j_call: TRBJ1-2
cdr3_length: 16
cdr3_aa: CASSLSSGDRNYGYTF

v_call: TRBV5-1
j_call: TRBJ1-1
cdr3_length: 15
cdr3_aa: CASSLKTDLNTEAFF

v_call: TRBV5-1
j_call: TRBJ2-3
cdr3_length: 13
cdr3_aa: CASSDRSTDTQYF

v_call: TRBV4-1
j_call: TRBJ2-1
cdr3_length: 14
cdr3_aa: CASSDRASYNEQFF

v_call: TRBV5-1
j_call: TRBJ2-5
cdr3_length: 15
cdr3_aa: CASSLEGSGIETQYF

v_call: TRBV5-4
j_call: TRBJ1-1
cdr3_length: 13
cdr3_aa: CASSLVSGTEAFF

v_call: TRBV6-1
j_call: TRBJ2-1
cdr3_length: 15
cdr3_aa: CASSLRGDYYNEQFF

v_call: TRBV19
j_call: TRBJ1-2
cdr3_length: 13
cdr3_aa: CASMTGGRYGYTF

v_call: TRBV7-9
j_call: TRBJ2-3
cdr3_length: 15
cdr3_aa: CASSRSGGATDTQYF

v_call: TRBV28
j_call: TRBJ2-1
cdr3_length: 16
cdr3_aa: CASSDGLAGGNNEQFF

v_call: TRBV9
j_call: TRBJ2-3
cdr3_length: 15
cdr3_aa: CASSVAAGYTDTQYF

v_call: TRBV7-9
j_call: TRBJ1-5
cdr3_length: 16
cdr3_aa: CASSPPGNRAGQPQHF

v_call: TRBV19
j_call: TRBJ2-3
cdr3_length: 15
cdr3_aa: CASSRGTGSTDTQYF

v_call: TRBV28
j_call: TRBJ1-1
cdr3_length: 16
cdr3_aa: CASSSLRTGAGTEAFF

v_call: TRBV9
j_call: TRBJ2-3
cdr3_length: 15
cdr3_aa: CASSVVSRGTDTQYF

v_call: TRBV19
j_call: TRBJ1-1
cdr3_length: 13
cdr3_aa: CASSKNKNTEAFF

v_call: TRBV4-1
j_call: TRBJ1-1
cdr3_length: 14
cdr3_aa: CASSQDKDSGVAFF

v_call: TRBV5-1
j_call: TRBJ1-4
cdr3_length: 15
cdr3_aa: CASSRFGEEAEKLFF

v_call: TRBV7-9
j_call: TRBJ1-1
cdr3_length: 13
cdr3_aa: CASSPFSPREAFF

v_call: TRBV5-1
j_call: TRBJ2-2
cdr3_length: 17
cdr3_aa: CASSLYFSRAQAGELFF

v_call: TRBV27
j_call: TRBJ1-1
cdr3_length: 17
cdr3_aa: CASSPRASGQKSMRAFF

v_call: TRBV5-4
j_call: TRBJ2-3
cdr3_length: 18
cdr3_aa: CASSLGLAGGPGTDTQYF

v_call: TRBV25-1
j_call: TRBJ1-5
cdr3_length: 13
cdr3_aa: CASSPVGNQPQHF

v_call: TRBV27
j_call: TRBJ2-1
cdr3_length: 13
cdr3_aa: CASKTGDGNEQFF

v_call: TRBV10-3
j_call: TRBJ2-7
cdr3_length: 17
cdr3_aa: CAISEFLPGQGAYEQYF

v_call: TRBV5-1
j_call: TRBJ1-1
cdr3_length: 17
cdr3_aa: CASSPRQSLSMNTEAFF

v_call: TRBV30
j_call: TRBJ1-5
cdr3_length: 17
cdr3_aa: CAWSRGTGASSNQPQHF

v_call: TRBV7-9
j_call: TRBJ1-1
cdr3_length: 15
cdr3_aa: CASGFGGQMNTEAFF

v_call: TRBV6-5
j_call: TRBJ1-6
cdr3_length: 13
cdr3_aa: CASSYRGGSPLHF

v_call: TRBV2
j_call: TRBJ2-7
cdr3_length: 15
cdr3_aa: CASRPGQGQFYEQYF

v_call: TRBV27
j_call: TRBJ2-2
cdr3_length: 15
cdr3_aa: CASSPDRGKSGELFF

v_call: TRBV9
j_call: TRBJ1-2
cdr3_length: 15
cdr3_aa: CASSPGGFTNYGYTF

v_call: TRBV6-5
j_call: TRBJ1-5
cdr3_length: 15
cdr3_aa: CASSPTAYSNQPQHF

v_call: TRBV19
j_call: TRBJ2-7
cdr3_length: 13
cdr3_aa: CASSTTRDYEQYF

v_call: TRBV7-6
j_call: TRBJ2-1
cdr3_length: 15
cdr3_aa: CASSLVLSSYNEQFF

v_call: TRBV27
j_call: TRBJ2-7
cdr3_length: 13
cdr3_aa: CASSPRQGSEQYF

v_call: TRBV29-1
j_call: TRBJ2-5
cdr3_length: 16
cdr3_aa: CSVAISASGGQETQYF

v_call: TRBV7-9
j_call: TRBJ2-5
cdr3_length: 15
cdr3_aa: CASSLAEGLVETQYF

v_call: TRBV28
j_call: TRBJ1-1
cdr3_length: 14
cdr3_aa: CASSPGTVYTEAFF

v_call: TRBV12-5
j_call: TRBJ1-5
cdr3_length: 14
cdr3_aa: CASSLQGEDQPQHF